This T cell receptor beta chain was identified in a study of shared clonotypes between healthy human individuals. Produced via immunoSEQ multiplex PCR; TCRdb's table is partial and in-frame only. The sample includes more than 450,000 clones, about four fifths of them seen just once. This CDR3 has 16 amino acids. CDR1 KGHSH and CDR2 LQKENI come from the germline V gene. The trim removed 3 bases at V and 2 bases at J, leaving 4 bases unmatched. The chain recombines TRBV18 with TRBJ2-3; 11 bases are a match to TRBD2. The sequenced sample consisted of PBMCs. The origin of this receptor is a woman between 35 and 50 years old in good health. Some clones in this sample may be carry-over from other donors' samples. In nucleotides, the CDR3 is TGTGCCAGCTCACCCTATAGCGGGAGGGCCACAGATACGCAGTATTTT. The encoded protein is CASSPYSGRATDTQYF.